This T cell receptor (beta chain) comes out of a study of blood T cell repertoires in COVID-19. Study information: Samples taken during acute and convalescent COVID-19 were collected in the United States, Italy and Spain. T cells, B-cell-depleted T cells, or PBMCs supplied cDNA or gDNA.

Only a few counts were recorded for this clone. The same CDR3 arises from other DNA sequences in this sample as well. Original processing methods: Amplification of reference gene primers was used by the study to estimate nucleated cell counts. Libraries were prepared by immunoSEQ multiplex PCR; TCRdb keeps only in-frame clonotypes and omits some of them. V and J calls and clone size are those listed in that table; D and trimming were worked out from the DNA. The repertoire holds hundreds of thousands of clones, with around 88% as singletons. The germline V and J ends were trimmed by 1 base and 0 bases, with 8 bases remaining between them. The CDR3 consists of 15 residues. Germline CDR1 and CDR2: SGHTA and FQGNSA.

The receptor comes from an elderly man with acute or convalescent COVID-19. The chain has TRBV7-2 and TRBJ2-3, with D possibly matching TRBD2 (6 bases). The material sequenced was peripheral blood. CDR3 protein: CASSLEGTSTDTQYF. Here the CDR3 DNA reads TGTGCCAGCAGCTTAGAGGGGACTAGCACAGATACGCAGTATTTT.